The next 10 T cell receptor beta chains were all read from a single sample in a study of tumor and adjacent non-tumor tissue in lung cancer. RNA was extracted from bulk tissue without any cell sorting. Distant lung tissue was collected more than 3 cm away from the tumor edge. A modified ARM-PCR protocol with three rounds of nested PCR amplified TCRbeta. TCRdb called the multiplex PCR reads again in MiXCR, with one record for every CDR3 protein. The table has some 97,000 distinct CDR3 sequences, about 62% seen once. Sequenced: distant non-tumor lung tissue. Receptors originate from a man between 25 and 39 years old with non-small cell lung cancer.

This clonotype came up many times. The chain combines TRBV6-2 or TRBV6-3 with TRBJ1-1; D remains ambiguous. Germline V gene data show CDR1 as MNHEY and CDR2 as SVGEGT. The CDR3 is 13 amino acids. Trimming shortened V by 10 bases and J by 3 bases, and 15 bases separated the two germline ends. CDR3 residues: CATRPDSHTEAFF. The CDR3 nucleotides are TGTGCCACCAGGCCGGATTCGCACACTGAAGCTTTCTTT.

This clonotype was counted at least ten times. This rearrangement joins TRBV20-1 to TRBJ1-5; TRBD1 might be the D (5 bases). V lost 3 bases and J 7 bases, leaving 13 bases between the germline ends. Germline lookup yields CDR1 DFQATT and CDR2 SNEGSKA (reference sequence). This CDR3 is built from 13 residues. DNA for the CDR3: TGCAGTGCTAGCGAGGGGTTCCTACAGCCCCAGCATTTT. It translates to CSASEGFLQPQHF.

This clonotype has a count of ten or more. V is TRBV20-1 and J is TRBJ1-4; unclear D gene. Trimming took 0 bases from V and 3 from J, leaving 8 bases between them. CDR3 length equals 14 residues. Per germline, CDR1 DFQATT and CDR2 SNEGSKA (reference sequence). CDR3 DNA: TGCAGTGCTAGAGAGGGAGCGGCTAATGAAAAACTGTTTTTT. It specifies CSAREGAANEKLFF.

This clonotype was observed many times. The chain uses TRBV5-6 and TRBJ2-1; unclear D gene. This CDR3 contains 12 residues. Germline assignment: CDR1 SGHDT and CDR2 YYEEEE. Trimming removed 0 bases at V and 9 bases at J, with 7 bases between. The DNA of the CDR3 is TGTGCCAGCAGCTTGGGCCAGAGTGAGCAGTTCTTC. It specifies CASSLGQSEQFF.

Remarks on this clonotype: This clone may be a read error of a much larger clone one base away. In DNA form, the CDR3 reads TGTGCCAGCACCCGGGACTACCCCACAGATATGCAGTATTTT. This translates into CASTRDYPTDMQYF. The rearrangement joins TRBV7-9 to TRBJ2-3; 7 positions match TRBD2. Germline-derived CDR1 and CDR2 are SEHNR and FQNEAQ (reference sequence). The CDR3 covers 14 residues.

This clonotype was detected only a few times. The chain uses TRBV20-1 and TRBJ2-7; 7 bases fit TRBD2. J gave up 2 bases and V 5 bases, and 6 bases lay outside the gene matches. Per the germline V gene, CDR1 is DFQATT and CDR2 is SNEGSKA (reference sequence). This CDR3 contains 13 residues. The DNA of the CDR3 is TGCAGTGCTGGGGGGGGGGAGACCTACGAGCAGTACTTC. Translation gives CSAGGGETYEQYF.

To note about this clonotype: The final CDR3 position lacks the conserved phenylalanine or tryptophan, pointing to a likely read error. V gene TRBV20-1 combines with J gene TRBJ2-7, with 9 bases identical to TRBD1. CDR1 and CDR2 from the germline V gene are DFQATT and SNEGSKA (reference sequence). This CDR3 has 15 residues. V lost 4 bases, J lost 0 bases, and 7 bases stayed unmatched. Here the CDR3 DNA reads TGCAGTGCTAATACAGGGGGCGCATACTCCTACGAGCAGTACCTC. Protein product: CSANTGGAYSYEQYL.

V and J are TRBV7-3 and TRBJ2-5, with 10 bases that match TRBD1. V lost 7 bases and J lost 5; bases outside the gene matches: 13. CDR1 is SGHTA, CDR2 FQGTGA, per germline. The CDR3 consists of 16 residues. The CDR3 is CASTRTQTGGRETQYF. CDR3 coding DNA: TGTGCCAGCACCAGAACACAGACAGGGGGCCGGGAGACCCAGTACTTC.

This clonotype showed up just a few times. A much bigger clone sits one base away, suggesting this may be a read error. V gene TRBV4-1 combines with J gene TRBJ1-1, with 7 bases aligning to TRBD1. This CDR3 region has 15 residues. The germline gives CDR1 MGHRA, CDR2 YSYEKL. The CDR3 is CASSRQGEPNTEVFF. CDR3 coding DNA: TGCGCCAGCAGCCGGCAGGGGGAACCGAACACTGAAGTTTTCTTT.

This clonotype was recorded many times. J is TRBJ2-1 and V is TRBV6-5, with TRBD1 matching over 7 bases. The ends lost 3 bases at V and 0 bases at J; junction bases unmatched: 2. From germline, CDR1 is MNHEY and CDR2 SVGAGI. The CDR3 covers 15 residues. CDR3 in amino acids: CASSYSGGSYNEQFF. CDR3 coding DNA: TGTGCCAGCAGTTATTCAGGGGGCTCCTACAATGAGCAGTTCTTC.